What follows describes a single TCR beta chain. V was shortened by 0 bases and J by 5 bases, with 16 bases between the two germline ends. Germline values: CDR1 LGHNA, CDR2 YSLEER. CDR3 size: 16 residues. This specimen comes from a study of blood T cell repertoires in COVID-19. Across the study: Samples came from the United States, Italy and Spain, spanning acute and convalescent COVID-19. PBMCs, B-cell-depleted T cells, or T cells were the source of the cDNA or gDNA that made up the material.

In the source study's methods: Estimation of nucleated cell counts was performed using reference gene primer amplification. Some clones are missing from TCRdb's copy, which holds only in-frame ones; the method was immunoSEQ multiplex PCR. V and J calls plus clone size are reproduced from that table; the DNA served to infer D and trimming. The sample carries over 250,000 clones, roughly 85% recorded once. Sequencing was performed on peripheral blood. The chain joins TRBV4-3 to TRBJ1-2; D might be TRBD1 (6 bases). This clonotype originated in a man aged 50 to 59 with active or convalescent COVID-19. CDR3 DNA: TGCGCCAGCAGCCAAGAGCTAGGGTCAGGGGATTATGGCTACACCTTC. Translation gives CASSQELGSGDYGYTF.